Below, 9 T cell receptor beta chains from the same sample are listed, as sequenced in a study of beta chain features in type 1 diabetes. Expressed TCRB transcripts got sequenced, as all isolated RNA was reverse transcribed. Sequenced by immunoSEQ multiplex PCR; TCRdb stores in-frame clones only, minus some. The sample includes tens of thousands of clones, about 61% seen only once; the top ten take 2% to 2.5%. Material for sequencing was Tregs from blood. The receptors stem from a woman between 18 and 30 years old in good health.

CDR3 in amino acids: CASSLSGGQGNEQFF. The CDR3, as DNA: TGTGCCAGCAGCTTAAGCGGCGGACAGGGCAATGAGCAGTTCTTC. The rearrangement links TRBV7-2 to TRBJ2-1; TRBD1 matches at 8 bases. CDR1 is SGHTA, CDR2 FQGNSA, per germline. J gave up 6 bases and V 2 bases, and 6 bases lay outside the gene matches. This CDR3 is 15 amino acids long. Combining the CDR3 with reference TRBV7-2 and TRBJ2-1 gives the whole variable domain GAGVSQSPSNKVTEKGKDVELRCDPISGHTALYWYRQSLGQGLEFLIYFQGNSAPDKSGLPSDRFSAERTGGSVSTLTIQRTQQEDSAVYLCASSLSGGQGNEQFFGPGTRLTVL.

This chain connects TRBV19 to TRBJ2-7; 10 nucleotides line up with TRBD1. The CDR3 runs 16 residues. V lost 5 bases, J lost 0 bases, and 7 bases stayed unmatched. Germline V gene sequence: CDR1 LNHDA, CDR2 SQIVND (reference sequence). The CDR3 sequence is CASSPGTGAGSYEQYF. The CDR3 region has the DNA TGTGCCAGTAGTCCCGGGACAGGGGCGGGCTCCTACGAGCAGTACTTC.

V usage is TRBV10-3 and J usage is TRBJ2-7; TRBD2 aligns across 10 bases. The germline V gene has CDR1 ENHRY and CDR2 SYGVKD. With 2 bases clipped from V and 1 base from J, the junction kept 5 bases outside the gene matches. The CDR3 runs 16 residues. The CDR3 loop is CAISERTSGTSYEQYF. CDR3 coding DNA: TGTGCCATCAGTGAGAGAACTAGCGGGACATCCTACGAGCAGTACTTC.

This clone was seen more than once but under ten times. The CDR3 DNA is TGTGCCAGCAGTTCTGCCGGGACAGTAGAGACCCAGTACTTC. Translated: CASSSAGTVETQYF. J is TRBJ2-5 and V is TRBV28; TRBD1 matches at 7 bases. CDR3 length equals 14 residues. Germline V lookup: CDR1 MDHEN, CDR2 SYDVKM. V lost 4 bases and J lost 4; bases outside the gene matches: 6.

The chain couples TRBV5-1 to TRBJ2-1; 11 bases fit TRBD2. After removal of 4 bases from V and 7 bases from J, the junction contained 7 bases not matched to a gene. CDR1 and CDR2 (germline): SGHRS, YFSETQ. The CDR3 has 15 amino acids. The CDR3 sequence: CASSVTSGGSNEQFF. The CDR3 DNA reads as TGCGCCAGCAGCGTAACTAGCGGGGGAAGTAATGAGCAGTTCTTC.

This chain connects TRBV7-9 to TRBJ2-3; 11 bases are a match to TRBD2. The V gene's germline CDR1 is SEHNR and CDR2 FQNEAQ (reference sequence). Unmatched junction bases numbered 4, after V lost 4 bases and J lost 1 base. The CDR3 is made up of 16 amino acids. The DNA for the CDR3 is TGTGCCAGCAGCTCGTATAGCGGGGGGGGCACAGATACGCAGTATTTT. It translates to CASSSYSGGGTDTQYF.

The table lists this clone with a few counts. The genes are TRBV7-9 and TRBJ1-4; D is uncertain. This CDR3 is 15 amino acids long. CDR1 SEHNR and CDR2 FQNEAQ come from the germline V gene (reference sequence). V lost 0 bases to trimming and J lost 5 bases, with 10 bases between them. Here the CDR3 reads CASSLAGFPNEKLFF. Here the CDR3 DNA reads TGTGCCAGCAGCTTAGCCGGGTTTCCAAATGAAAAACTGTTTTTT. Using reference TRBV7-9 and TRBJ1-4 for the parts outside the CDR3, the full variable domain is DTGVSQNPRHKITKRGQNVTFRCDPISEHNRLYWYRQTLGQGPEFLTYFQNEAQLEKSRLLSDRFSAERPKGSFSTLEIQRTEQGDSAMYLCASSLAGFPNEKLFFGSGTQLSVL.

This clone was recorded a few times. The V gene is TRBV19, the J gene TRBJ1-5, with 7 bases fitting TRBD1. Germline-derived CDR1 and CDR2 are LNHDA and SQIVND (reference sequence). Trimming took 4 bases from V and 3 from J; bases not matched to a gene: 9. CDR3 length: 16 residues. The DNA for the CDR3 is TGTGCCAGTAGTAACCCACCGGGACAGTACAATCAGCCCCAGCATTTT. Residues: CASSNPPGQYNQPQHF.

This clone was counted only a few times. The chain links TRBV18 to TRBJ1-2, with D possibly being TRBD1 (5 bases). The CDR3 is 13 residues long. Trimming removed 6 bases from V and 1 base from J, with 9 bases in between. Germline CDR1 reads KGHSH; CDR2 reads LQKENI. In DNA, the CDR3 is TGTGCCAGCTCTCCAGGGCTTAACTATGGCTACACCTTC. It encodes CASSPGLNYGYTF.